This T cell receptor (beta chain) originates from a study of T-cell reconstitution after alpha-beta-depleted transplantation in children. Ten or more counts support this clonotype. A library of TCRbeta sequences, prepared with unique molecular identifiers, was generated. One entry per CDR3 protein, called by TCRdb with MiXCR from the PCR reads. Of 200,000 to 250,000 distinct CDR3 sequences in the sample, about 9.5% were seen once. The CDR3 extends over 15 amino acids. Trimming left V 2 bases short and J 2 bases short, with 13 bases between. Per the germline V gene, CDR1 is KGHSH and CDR2 is LQKENI. The material was PBMCs from the stem cell graft donor, obtained from the stem cell graft. The source is a human donor who donated a stem cell graft to a child with acute lymphoblastic leukemia. The V call is TRBV18, the J call TRBJ2-7; D perhaps matches TRBD1 (5 bases). The CDR3 DNA is TGTGCCAGCTCACCATTCACAGGCGACCCCTACGAGCAGTACTTC. This sequence encodes CASSPFTGDPYEQYF. Supplemented by reference TRBV18 and TRBJ2-7, the full variable domain reads NAGVMQNPRHLVRRRGQEARLRCSPMKGHSHVYWYRQLPEEGLKFMVYLQKENIIDESGMPKERFSAEFPKEGPSILRIQQVVRGDSAAYFCASSPFTGDPYEQYFGPGTRLTVT.